The TCR beta chain under discussion was sequenced for a study of cytomegalovirus exposure and HLA in healthy donors. Study details: According to later analysis, the same platform produced the 120 or so validation and 600 to 800 first-cohort repertoires.

Study-wide findings and caveats: The study labeled 164 TCR beta chains cytomegalovirus-associated. Cytomegalovirus status was reportedly diagnosed by the classifier with high specificity and sensitivity.

Data came from immunoSEQ multiplex PCR; TCRdb stores just in-frame clones and leaves some out. The sample includes 300,000 to 400,000 clones, nearly 90% of them seen just once. In germline, CDR1 is MNHEY, CDR2 SVGAGI. V dropped 3 bases and J dropped 6 bases, with 15 bases sitting between them. This CDR3 is 16 amino acids long. This clone was seen a few times. Its antigen is unidentified. The chain couples TRBV6-5 to TRBJ1-6, with D uncertain. Sequencing was done on a sample of PBMCs. The receptor comes from a man younger than 45 in good health and CMV-seronegative. The CDR3: CASSYMREVGNSPLHF. DNA of the CDR3: TGTGCCAGCAGTTATATGCGGGAGGTTGGTAATTCACCCCTCCACTTT.